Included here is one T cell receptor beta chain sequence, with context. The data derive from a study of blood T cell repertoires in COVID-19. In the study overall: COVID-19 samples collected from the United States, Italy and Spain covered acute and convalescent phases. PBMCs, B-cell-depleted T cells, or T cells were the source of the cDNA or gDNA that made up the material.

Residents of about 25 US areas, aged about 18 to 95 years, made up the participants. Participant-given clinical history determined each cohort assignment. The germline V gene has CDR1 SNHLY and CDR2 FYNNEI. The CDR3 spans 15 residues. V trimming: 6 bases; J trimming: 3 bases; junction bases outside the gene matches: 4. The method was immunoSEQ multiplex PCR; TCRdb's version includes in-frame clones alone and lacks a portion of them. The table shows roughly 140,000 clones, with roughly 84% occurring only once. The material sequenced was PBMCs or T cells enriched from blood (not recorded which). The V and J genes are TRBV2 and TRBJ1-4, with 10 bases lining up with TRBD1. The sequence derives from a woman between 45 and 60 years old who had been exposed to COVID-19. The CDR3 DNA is TGTGCCAGCAGCGACAGGGGGCTACCTAATGAAAAACTGTTTTTT. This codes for CASSDRGLPNEKLFF.